This record concerns one TCR beta chain sequence. This receptor's antigen is unknown. Per-base qualities were not stored, and no clone one base away is much larger. TCRbeta CDR3 regions were amplified from genomic DNA using the immunoSEQ Assay, a bias-controlled multiplex PCR. For the original study's pipeline: The number of nucleated cells in each sample was estimated by amplification of reference gene primers within the assay. To quantify the absolute abundance of each unique TCRbeta CDR3 rearrangement, sequence reads were collapsed and filtered. For each sample, productive Simpson clonality was calculated by taking the square root of Simpson's diversity index across productive rearrangements. TCRdb holds this immuneACCESS table with in-frame rearrangements only. Some clones are missing; in checked studies, unresolved V genes explain under half, and the rest has no known cause. That table is the source of V, J and clone size, and D and trimming were worked out from the DNA. The sample has around 100,000 clones on record, over 65% of them singletons. Clones ranked in the top ten supply around a quarter of the sample.

This record comes from a study of blood T cell repertoires in COVID-19 (dated by TCRdb to between 2020 and 2021). For the study in its entirety: Samples from collaborators originated in the United States, Italy and Spain and spanned both the acute and convalescent phases of COVID-19. The material from the prospective study consisted of cDNA or gDNA derived from T cells, B-cell-depleted T cells, or PBMCs. Samples came from the ongoing ImmuneRACE study (first 160 participants) plus 1,254 subjects from 6 global collaborators. The dataset comprised deeply sampled blood TCRbeta repertoires from subjects exposed to, actively infected with, or recovered from COVID-19. Where available, HLA class I and class II types were obtained from metadata supplied by the sample provider rather than from assay-based typing. The repertoires were released in a freely available public database intended as a resource for research on the immune response to SARS-CoV-2. The sample metadata nearly always contained a de-identified subject ID, COVID-19 status, age in years and sex.

Study-wide findings and limitations: The quantity of clinical and demographic metadata differed by source and by participant and was supplied without curation.

Whole blood was collected in K2EDTA tubes by collaborating institutions according to the institutions' own protocols. For TCRbeta analysis, collaborators shipped samples in one of three forms: frozen whole blood, isolated PBMCs, or DNA extracted from either of those sample types. From cysteine to phenylalanine, the CDR3 is 18 amino acids long. Only the CDR3 DNA stays, 54 bases, in frame from base 1. CDR1 SGHKS and CDR2 YYEKEE were looked up in the germline V gene (reference sequence). From V the trimming removes 0 bases and from J it removes 4 bases, while the gene matches leave 12 bases of the junction unaccounted for.

This chain is built from TRBV5-5 and TRBJ2-2, and TRBD1 matches 7 of the central bases. Sequencing was done on a sample of peripheral blood. The source of this sequence is a man aged 60 to 69 with acute or convalescent COVID-19. Read as DNA, the sequence is TGTGCCAGCAGCTTGGCCTATCACCCAGGGGGTTCCACCGGGGAGCTGTTTTTT. Translated, it gives CASSLAYHPGGSTGELFF.